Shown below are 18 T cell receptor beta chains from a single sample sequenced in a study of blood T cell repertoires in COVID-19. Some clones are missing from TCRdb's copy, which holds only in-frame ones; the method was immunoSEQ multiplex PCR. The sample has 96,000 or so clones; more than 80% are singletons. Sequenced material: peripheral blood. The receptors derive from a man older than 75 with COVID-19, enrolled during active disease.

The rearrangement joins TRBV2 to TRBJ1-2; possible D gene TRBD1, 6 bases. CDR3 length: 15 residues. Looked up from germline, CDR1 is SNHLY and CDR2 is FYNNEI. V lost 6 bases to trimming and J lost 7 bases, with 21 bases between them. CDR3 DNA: TGTGCCAGCAGCCCTATCCTACAGGGACCAACTGGCTACACCTTC. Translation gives CASSPILQGPTGYTF.

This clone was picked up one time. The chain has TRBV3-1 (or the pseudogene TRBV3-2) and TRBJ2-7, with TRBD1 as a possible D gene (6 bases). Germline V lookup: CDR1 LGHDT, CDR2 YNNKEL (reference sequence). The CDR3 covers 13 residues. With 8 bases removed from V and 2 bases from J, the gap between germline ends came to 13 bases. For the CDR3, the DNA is TGTGCCAGCGGGGCCAGGGGCACCTACGAGCAGTACTTC. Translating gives CASGARGTYEQYF.

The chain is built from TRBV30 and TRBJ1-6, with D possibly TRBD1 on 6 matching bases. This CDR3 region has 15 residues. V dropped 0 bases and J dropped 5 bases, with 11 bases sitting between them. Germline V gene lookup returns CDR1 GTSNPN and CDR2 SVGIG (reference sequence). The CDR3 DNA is TGTGCCTGGAGTGTATCCACAGGGAATAATTCACCCCTCCACTTT. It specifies CAWSVSTGNNSPLHF. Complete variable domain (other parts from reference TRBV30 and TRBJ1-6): SQTIHQWPATLVQPVGSPLSLECTVEGTSNPNLYWYRQAAGRGLQLLFYSVGIGQISSEVPQNLSASRPQDRQFILSSKKLLLSDSGFYLCAWSVSTGNNSPLHFGNGTRLTVT.

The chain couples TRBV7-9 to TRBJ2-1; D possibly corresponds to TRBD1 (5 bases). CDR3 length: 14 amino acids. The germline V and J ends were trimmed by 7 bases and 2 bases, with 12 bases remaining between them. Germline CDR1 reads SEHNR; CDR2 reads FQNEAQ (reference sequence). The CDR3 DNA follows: TGTGCCAGCACCACCAGGGAAACCTACAATGAGCAGTTCTTC. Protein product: CASTTRETYNEQFF.

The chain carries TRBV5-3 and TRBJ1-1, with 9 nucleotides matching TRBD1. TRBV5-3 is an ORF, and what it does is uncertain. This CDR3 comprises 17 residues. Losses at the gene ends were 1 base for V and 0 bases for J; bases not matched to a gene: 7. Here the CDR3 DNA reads TGTGCCAGAAGCTTGCCTTGGACAGGGGAGATGAACACTGAAGCTTTCTTT. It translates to CARSLPWTGEMNTEAFF.

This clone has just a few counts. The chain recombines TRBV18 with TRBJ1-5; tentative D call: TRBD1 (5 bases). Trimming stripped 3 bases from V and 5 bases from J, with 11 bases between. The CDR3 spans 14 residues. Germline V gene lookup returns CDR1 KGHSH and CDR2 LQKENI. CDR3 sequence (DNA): TGTGCCAGCTCACCCTCAGGGTCTCATCAGCCCCAGCATTTT. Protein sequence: CASSPSGSHQPQHF.

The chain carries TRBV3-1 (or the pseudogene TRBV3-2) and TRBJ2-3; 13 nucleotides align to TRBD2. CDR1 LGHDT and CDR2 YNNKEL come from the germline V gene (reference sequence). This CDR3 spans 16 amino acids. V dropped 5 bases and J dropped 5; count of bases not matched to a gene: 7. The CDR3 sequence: CASSEGTSGTGDTQYF. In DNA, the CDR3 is TGTGCCAGCAGCGAGGGGACTAGCGGGACGGGAGATACGCAGTATTTT.

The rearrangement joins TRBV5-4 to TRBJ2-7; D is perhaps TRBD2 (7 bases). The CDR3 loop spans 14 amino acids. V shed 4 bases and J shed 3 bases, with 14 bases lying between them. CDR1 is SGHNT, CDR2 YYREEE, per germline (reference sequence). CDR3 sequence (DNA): TGTGCCAGCAGCCCGGGGGGCGGTTACTACGAGCAGTACTTC. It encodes CASSPGGGYYEQYF.

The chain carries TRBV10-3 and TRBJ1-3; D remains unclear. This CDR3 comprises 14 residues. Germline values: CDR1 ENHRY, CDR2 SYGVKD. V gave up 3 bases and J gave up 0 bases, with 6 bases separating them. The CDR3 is CAISDQASGNTIYF. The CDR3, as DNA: TGTGCCATCAGTGATCAAGCCTCTGGAAACACCATATATTTT.

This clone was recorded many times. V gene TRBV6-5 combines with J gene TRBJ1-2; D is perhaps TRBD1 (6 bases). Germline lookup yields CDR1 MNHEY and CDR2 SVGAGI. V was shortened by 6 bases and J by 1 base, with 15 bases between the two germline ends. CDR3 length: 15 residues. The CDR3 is CASRFGTKVNYGYTF. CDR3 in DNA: TGTGCCAGCAGGTTCGGGACAAAGGTTAACTATGGCTACACCTTC.

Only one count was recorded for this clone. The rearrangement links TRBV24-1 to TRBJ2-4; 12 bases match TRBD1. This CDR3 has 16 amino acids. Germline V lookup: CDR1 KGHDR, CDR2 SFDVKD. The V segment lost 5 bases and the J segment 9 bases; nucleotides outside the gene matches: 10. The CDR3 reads CATSASGTGGAGIQYF. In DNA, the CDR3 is TGTGCCACCAGTGCATCCGGGACAGGGGGCGCGGGCATTCAGTACTTC.

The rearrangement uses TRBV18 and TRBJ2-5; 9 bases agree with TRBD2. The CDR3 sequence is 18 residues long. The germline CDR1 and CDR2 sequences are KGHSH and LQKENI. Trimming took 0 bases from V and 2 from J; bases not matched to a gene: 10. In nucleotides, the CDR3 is TGTGCCAGCTCACCACCGTTTTTTGCTAGCGGGATACAAGAGACCCAGTACTTC. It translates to CASSPPFFASGIQETQYF.

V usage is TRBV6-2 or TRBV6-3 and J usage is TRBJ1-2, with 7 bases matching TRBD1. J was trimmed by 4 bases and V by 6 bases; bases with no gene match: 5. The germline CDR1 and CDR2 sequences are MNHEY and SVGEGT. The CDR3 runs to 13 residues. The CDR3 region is CASSRQGRYGYTF. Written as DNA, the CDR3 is TGTGCCAGCAGCCGACAGGGTCGCTATGGCTACACCTTC.

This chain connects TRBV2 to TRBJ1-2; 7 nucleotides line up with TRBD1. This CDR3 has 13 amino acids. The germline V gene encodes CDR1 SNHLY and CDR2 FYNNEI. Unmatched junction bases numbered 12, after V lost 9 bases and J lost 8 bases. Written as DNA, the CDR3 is TGTGCCAGTTACCTGGACAGGACGGGCGGCTACACCTTC. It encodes CASYLDRTGGYTF. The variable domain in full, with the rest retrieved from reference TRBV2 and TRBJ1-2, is EPEVTQTPSHQVTQMGQEVILRCVPISNHLYFYWYRQILGQKVEFLVSFYNNEISEKSEIFDDQFSVERPDGSNFTLKIRSTKLEDSAMYFCASYLDRTGGYTFGSGTRLTVV.

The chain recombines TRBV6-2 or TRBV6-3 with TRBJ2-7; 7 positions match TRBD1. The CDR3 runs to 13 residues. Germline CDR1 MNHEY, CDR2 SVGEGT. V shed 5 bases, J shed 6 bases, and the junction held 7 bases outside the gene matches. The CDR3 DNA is TGTGCCAGCAGTAAGGTGGGACAGCGCGAGCAGTACTTC. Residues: CASSKVGQREQYF.

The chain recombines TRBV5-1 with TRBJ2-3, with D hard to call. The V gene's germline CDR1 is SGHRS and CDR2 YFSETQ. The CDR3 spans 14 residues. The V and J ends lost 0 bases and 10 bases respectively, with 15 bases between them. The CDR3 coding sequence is TGCGCCAGCAGCTTGGTTTCAACGGCCGAGGCGCAGTATTTT. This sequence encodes CASSLVSTAEAQYF. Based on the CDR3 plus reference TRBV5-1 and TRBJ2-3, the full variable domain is KAGVTQTPRYLIKTRGQQVTLSCSPISGHRSVSWYQQTPGQGLQFLFEYFSETQRNKGNFPGRFSGRQFSNSRSEMNVSTLELGDSALYLCASSLVSTAEAQYFGPGTRLTVL.

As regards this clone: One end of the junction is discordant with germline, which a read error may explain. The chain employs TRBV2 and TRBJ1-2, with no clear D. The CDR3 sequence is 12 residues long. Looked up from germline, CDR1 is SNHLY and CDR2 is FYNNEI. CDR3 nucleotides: TGTGCCAGCAGTGTATCGAACTACGGCTACACCTTC. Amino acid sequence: CASSVSNYGYTF.

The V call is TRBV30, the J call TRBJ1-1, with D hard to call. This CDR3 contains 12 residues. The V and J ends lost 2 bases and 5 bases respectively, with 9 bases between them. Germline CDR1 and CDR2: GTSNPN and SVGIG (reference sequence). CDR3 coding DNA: TGTGCCTGGAGTCCGGGAATGACTGAAGCTTTCTTT. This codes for CAWSPGMTEAFF.